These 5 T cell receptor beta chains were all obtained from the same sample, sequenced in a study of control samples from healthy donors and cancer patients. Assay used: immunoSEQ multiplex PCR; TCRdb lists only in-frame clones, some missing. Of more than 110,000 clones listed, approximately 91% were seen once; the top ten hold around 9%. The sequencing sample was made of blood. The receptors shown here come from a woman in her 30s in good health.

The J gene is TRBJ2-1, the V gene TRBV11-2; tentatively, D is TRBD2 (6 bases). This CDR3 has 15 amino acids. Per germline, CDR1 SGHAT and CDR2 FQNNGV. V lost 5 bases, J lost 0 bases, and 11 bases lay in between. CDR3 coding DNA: TGTGCCAGCAGCACGGGGGTGTCCTCCTACAATGAGCAGTTCTTC. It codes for CASSTGVSSYNEQFF. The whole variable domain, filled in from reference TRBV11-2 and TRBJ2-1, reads EAGVAQSPRYKIIEKRQSVAFWCNPISGHATLYWYQQILGQGPKLLIQFQNNGVVDDSQLPKDRFSAERLKGVDSTLKIQPAKLEDSAVYLCASSTGVSSYNEQFFGPGTRLTVL.

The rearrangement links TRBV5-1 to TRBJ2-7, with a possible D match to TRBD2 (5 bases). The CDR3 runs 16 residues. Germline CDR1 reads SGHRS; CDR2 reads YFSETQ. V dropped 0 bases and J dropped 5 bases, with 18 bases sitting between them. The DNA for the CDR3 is TGCGCCAGCAGCTTGGCCGCGGGTAGTAGGGTCCACGAGCAGTACTTC. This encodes CASSLAAGSRVHEQYF. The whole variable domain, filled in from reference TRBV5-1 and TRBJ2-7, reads KAGVTQTPRYLIKTRGQQVTLSCSPISGHRSVSWYQQTPGQGLQFLFEYFSETQRNKGNFPGRFSGRQFSNSRSEMNVSTLELGDSALYLCASSLAAGSRVHEQYFGPGTRLTVT.

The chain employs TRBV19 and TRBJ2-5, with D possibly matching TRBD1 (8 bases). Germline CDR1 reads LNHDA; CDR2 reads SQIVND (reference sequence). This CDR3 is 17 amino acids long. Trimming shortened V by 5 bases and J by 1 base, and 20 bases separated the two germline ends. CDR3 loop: CASSFGAGQDLQETQYF. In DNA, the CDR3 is TGTGCCAGTAGTTTTGGAGCGGGACAGGACCTCCAAGAGACCCAGTACTTC. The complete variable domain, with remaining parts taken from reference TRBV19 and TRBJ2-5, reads DGGITQSPKYLFRKEGQNVTLSCEQNLNHDAMYWYRQDPGQGLRLIYYSQIVNDFQKGDIAEGYSVSREKKESFPLTVTSAQKNPTAFYLCASSFGAGQDLQETQYFGPGTRLLVL.

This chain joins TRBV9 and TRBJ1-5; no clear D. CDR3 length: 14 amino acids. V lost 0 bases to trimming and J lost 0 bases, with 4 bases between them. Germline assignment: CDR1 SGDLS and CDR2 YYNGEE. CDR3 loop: CASSVEASNQPQHF. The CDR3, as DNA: TGTGCCAGCAGCGTAGAGGCTAGCAATCAGCCCCAGCATTTT.

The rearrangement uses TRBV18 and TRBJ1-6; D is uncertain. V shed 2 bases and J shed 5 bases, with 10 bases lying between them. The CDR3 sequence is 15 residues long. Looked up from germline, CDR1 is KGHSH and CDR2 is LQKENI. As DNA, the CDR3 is TGTGCCAGCTCACCAAGAGACGATAATAATTCACCCCTCCACTTT. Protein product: CASSPRDDNNSPLHF.